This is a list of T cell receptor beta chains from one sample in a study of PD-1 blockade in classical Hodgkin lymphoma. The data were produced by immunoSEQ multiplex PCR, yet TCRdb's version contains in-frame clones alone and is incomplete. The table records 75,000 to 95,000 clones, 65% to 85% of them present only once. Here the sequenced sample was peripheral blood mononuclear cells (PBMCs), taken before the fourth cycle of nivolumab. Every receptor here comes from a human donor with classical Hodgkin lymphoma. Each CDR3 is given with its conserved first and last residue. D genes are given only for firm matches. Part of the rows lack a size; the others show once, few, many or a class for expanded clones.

CATSRVPYTGELFF	TGTGCCACCAGCAGAGTACCCTACACCGGGGAGCTGTTTTTT	14	-	TRBV15	TRBJ2-2	-
CASSLEGGTSYEQYF	TGTGCCAGCAGCTTAGAAGGCGGGACCTCCTACGAGCAGTACTTC	15	-	TRBV7-9	TRBJ2-7	-
CASSPTHGTLSYEQYF	TGTGCCAGCTCACCTACCCACGGGACACTGTCCTACGAGCAGTACTTC	16	-	TRBV18	TRBJ2-7	-
CASSLGHPNTEAFF	TGCGCCAGCAGCTTAGGACACCCGAACACTGAAGCTTTCTTT	14	-	TRBV5-1	TRBJ1-1	-
CAIRSSGRATDTQYF	TGTGCCATCAGATCTAGCGGGAGGGCCACAGATACGCAGTATTTT	15	TRBD2	TRBV10-3	TRBJ2-3	once
CASSFGAVQQGYTF	TGTGCCAGCAGTTTCGGAGCCGTACAGCAGGGCTACACCTTC	14	-	TRBV28	TRBJ1-2	-
CASSSRTGPYQETQYF	TGTGCCAGCAGCTCCAGGACAGGGCCCTATCAAGAGACCCAGTACTTC	16	TRBD1	TRBV5-4	TRBJ2-5	-
CASSLRGELGYTF	TGTGCCAGCAGCCTTCGTGGGGAGCTGGGCTACACCTTC	13	-	TRBV7-9	TRBJ1-2	-
CASTTRGPGVGTQYF	TGTGCCAGCACTACCCGGGGCCCCGGAGTCGGGACCCAGTACTTC	15	-	TRBV6-1	TRBJ2-5	-
CASGGANEKLFF	TGTGCCAGTGGGGGGGCTAATGAAAAACTGTTTTTT	12	-	TRBV28	TRBJ1-4	-
CSVKSSGLAFGDEQFF	TGCAGCGTTAAAAGTTCGGGACTAGCGTTTGGTGATGAGCAGTTCTTC	16	TRBD2	TRBV29-1	TRBJ2-1	-